This TCR beta chain was observed in a study of PD-L1 blockade in urothelial cancer. Study details: Between 0 and 3 chemotherapy regimens preceded treatment for each patient. Blood samples contained a median 141,255 T cells.

Sequencing was performed with immunoSEQ multiplex PCR; in TCRdb, only in-frame clones are kept and a portion is missing. The sample comprises some 48,000 clones, 70% to 90% of which are singletons, and about 10% rests with the top ten. Specified time point: peripheral blood 6 weeks after treatment start. A word on this clone: One junction end does not reproduce the germline sequence, and a read error may be involved.

The length of the CDR3 is 15 residues. Germline loops: CDR1 SSHAT, CDR2 FNYEAQ (reference sequence). The chain links TRBV7-7 to TRBJ2-5, with 8 bases that match TRBD2. The sample consisted of PBMCs, taken around atezolizumab (anti-PD-L1) treatment. The clonotype originates from a man aged 60 to 75 with urothelial cancer. Here the CDR3 reads CASSSTAGGQETQYF. As DNA, the CDR3 is TGTGCTAGCAGCTCGACGGCGGGGGGACAAGAGACCCAGTACTTC.